This T cell receptor beta chain originates from a study of CD8 T cells in ankylosing spondylitis. Regarding the study as a whole: Previous work reported some of these motif variants in the synovial fluid and blood of reactive arthritis. Clones linked to the disease showed a CD8+ phenotype. They occurred at relatively low frequencies in peripheral blood. Seemingly distinctive of ankylosing spondylitis blood was a TCR beta motif formed by eight highly homologous variants.

This CDR3 region has 14 residues. Germline V gives CDR1 SGHVS, CDR2 FNYEAQ. Trimming pared 3 bases from V and 3 bases from J, leaving 9 bases between. MiXCR was run by TCRdb on the 5' RACE reads, yielding one entry per CDR3 protein. Altogether tens of thousands of distinct CDR3 sequences are present, around 6.5% being singletons, with the ten largest covering approximately 5%. Regarding this clonotype: Its antigen remains unidentified.

The rearrangement uses TRBV7-6 and TRBJ1-3; D unclear. This clonotype was sampled from a male donor with ankylosing spondylitis. Sequenced material: synovial fluid, either unsorted or a sorted T cell fraction (not recorded which). CDR3 amino acids: CASSFGPHGNTIYF. CDR3 DNA: TGTGCCAGCAGCTTCGGACCGCATGGAAACACCATATATTTT.